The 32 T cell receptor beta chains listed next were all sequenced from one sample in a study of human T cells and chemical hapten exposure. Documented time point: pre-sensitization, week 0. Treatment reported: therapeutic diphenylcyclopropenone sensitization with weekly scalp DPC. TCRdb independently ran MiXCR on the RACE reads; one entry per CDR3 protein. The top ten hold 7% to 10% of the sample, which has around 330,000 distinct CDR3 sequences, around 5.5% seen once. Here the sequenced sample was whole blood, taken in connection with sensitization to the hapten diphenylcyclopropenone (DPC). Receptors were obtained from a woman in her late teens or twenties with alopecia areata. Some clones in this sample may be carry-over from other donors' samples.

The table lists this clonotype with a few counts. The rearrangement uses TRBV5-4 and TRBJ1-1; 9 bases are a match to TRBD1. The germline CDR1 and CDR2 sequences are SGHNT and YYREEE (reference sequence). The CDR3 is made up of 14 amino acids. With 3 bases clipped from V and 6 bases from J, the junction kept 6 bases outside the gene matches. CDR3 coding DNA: TGTGCCAGCAGCTGGGGACAGGGAATACCTGAAGCTTTCTTT. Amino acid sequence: CASSWGQGIPEAFF.

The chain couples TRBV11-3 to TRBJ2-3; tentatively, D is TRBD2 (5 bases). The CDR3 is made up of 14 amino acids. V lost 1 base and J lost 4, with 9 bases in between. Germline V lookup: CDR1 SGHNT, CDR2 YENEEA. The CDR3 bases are TGTGCCAGCAGCTTAGTGGACTCTTCAGATACGCAGTATTTT. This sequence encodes CASSLVDSSDTQYF.

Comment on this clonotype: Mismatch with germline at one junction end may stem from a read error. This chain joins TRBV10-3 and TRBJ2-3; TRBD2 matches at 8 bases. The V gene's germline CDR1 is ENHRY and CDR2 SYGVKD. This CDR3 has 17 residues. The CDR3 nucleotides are TGTGCCATCAGTGAGTCTTTGAGCGGGGGAAGCACAGATAGGCAGTATTTT. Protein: CAISESLSGGSTDRQYF.

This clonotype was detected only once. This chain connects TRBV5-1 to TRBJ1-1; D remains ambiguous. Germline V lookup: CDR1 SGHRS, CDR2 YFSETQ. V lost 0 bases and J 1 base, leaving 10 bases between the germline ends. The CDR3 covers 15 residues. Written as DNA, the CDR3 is TGCGCCAGCAGCTTGGTGCGGGCTACGAACACTGAAGCTTTCTTT. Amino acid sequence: CASSLVRATNTEAFF.

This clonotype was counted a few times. In DNA form, the CDR3 reads TGTGCCAGCAGTCGCGGGACAGGGGTTAGCAATCAGCCCCAGCATTTT. Residues: CASSRGTGVSNQPQHF. The chain employs TRBV6-5 and TRBJ1-5; 10 bases align to TRBD1. From germline, CDR1 is MNHEY and CDR2 SVGAGI. CDR3 length: 16 amino acids. After removal of 5 bases from V and 0 bases from J, the junction contained 4 bases not matched to a gene.

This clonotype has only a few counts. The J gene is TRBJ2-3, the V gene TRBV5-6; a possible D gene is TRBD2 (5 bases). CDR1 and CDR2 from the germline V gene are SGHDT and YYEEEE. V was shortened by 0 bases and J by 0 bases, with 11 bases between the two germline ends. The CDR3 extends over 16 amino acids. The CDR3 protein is CASSLGTELSTDTQYF. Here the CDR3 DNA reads TGTGCCAGCAGCTTGGGGACTGAATTGAGCACAGATACGCAGTATTTT.

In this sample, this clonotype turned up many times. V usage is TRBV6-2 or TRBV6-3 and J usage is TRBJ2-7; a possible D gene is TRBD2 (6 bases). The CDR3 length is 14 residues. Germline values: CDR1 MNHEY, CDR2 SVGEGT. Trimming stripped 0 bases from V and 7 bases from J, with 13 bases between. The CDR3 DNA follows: TGTGCCAGCAGTTACTCGTTGGAGGGTGGGGAGCAGTACTTC. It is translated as CASSYSLEGGEQYF.

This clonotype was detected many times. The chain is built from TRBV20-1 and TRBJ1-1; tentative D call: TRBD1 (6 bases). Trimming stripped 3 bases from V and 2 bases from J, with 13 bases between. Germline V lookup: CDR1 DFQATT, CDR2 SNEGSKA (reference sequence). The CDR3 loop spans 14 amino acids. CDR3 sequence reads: CSARSWTDNTEAFF. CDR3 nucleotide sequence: TGCAGTGCTAGGAGCTGGACAGATAACACTGAAGCTTTCTTT.

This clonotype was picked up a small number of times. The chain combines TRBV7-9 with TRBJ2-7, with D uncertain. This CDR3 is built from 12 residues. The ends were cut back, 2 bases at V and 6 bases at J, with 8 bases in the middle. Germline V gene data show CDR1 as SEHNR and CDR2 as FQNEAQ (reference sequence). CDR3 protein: CASSLNFGEQYF. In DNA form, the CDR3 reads TGTGCCAGCAGCTTAAATTTCGGCGAGCAGTACTTC.

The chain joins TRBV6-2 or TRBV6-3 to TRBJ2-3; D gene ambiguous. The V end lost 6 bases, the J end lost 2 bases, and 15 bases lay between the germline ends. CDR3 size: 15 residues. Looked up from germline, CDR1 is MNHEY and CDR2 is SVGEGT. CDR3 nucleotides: TGTGCCAGCAGCTCCACCCCCTACCCCACAGATACGCAGTATTTT. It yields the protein CASSSTPYPTDTQYF.

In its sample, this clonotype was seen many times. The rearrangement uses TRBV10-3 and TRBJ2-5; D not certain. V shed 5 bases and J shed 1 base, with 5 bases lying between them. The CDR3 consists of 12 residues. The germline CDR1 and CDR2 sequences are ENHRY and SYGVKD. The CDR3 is CAISQSQETQYF. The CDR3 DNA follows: TGTGCCATCAGTCAGAGCCAAGAGACCCAGTACTTC.

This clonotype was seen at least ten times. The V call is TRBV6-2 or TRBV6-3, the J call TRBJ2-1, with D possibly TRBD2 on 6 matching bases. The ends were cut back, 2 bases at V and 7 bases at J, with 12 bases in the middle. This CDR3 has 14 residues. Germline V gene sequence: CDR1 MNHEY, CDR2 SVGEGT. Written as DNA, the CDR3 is TGTGCCAGCAGTTACGACGGGGGTTGGAATGAGCAGTTCTTC. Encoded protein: CASSYDGGWNEQFF.

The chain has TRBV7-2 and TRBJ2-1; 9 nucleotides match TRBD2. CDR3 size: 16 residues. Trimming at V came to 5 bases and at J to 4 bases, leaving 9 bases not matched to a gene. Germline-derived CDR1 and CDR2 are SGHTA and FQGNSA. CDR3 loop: CASSPQSSGVYNEQFF. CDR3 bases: TGTGCCAGCAGCCCCCAATCTAGCGGGGTATACAATGAGCAGTTCTTC.

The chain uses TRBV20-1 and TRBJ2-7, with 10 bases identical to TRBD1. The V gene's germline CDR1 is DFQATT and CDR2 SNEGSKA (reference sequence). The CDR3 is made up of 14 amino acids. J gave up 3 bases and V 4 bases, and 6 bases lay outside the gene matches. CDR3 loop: CSATLGQGGYEQYF. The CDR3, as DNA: TGCAGTGCTACTCTCGGACAGGGGGGCTACGAGCAGTACTTC.

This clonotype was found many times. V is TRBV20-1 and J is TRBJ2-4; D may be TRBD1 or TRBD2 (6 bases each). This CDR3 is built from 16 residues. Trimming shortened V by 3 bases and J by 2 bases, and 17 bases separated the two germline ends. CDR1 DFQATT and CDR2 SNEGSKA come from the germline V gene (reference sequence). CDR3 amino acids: CSARGDGGESKNIQYF. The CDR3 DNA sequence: TGCAGTGCTAGGGGGGACGGGGGCGAGTCCAAAAACATTCAGTACTTC.

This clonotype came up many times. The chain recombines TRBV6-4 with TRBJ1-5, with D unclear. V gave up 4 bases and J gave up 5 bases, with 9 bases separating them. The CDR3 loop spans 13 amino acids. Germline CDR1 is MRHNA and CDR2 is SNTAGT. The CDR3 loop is CASSVQEDQPQHF. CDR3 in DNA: TGTGCCAGCAGTGTCCAGGAAGATCAGCCCCAGCATTTT.

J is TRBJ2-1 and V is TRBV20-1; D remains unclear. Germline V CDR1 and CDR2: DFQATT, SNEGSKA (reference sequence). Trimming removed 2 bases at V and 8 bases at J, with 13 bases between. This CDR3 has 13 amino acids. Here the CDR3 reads CSARHPPGYEQFF. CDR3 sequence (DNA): TGCAGTGCTAGACACCCCCCTGGCTATGAGCAGTTCTTC.

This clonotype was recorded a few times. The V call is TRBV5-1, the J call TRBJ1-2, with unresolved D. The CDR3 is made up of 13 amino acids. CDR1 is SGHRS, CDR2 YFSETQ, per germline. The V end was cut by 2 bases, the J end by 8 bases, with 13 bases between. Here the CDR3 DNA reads TGCGCCAGCAGCTTTGAGACGGACCGCGGCTACACCTTC. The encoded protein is CASSFETDRGYTF.

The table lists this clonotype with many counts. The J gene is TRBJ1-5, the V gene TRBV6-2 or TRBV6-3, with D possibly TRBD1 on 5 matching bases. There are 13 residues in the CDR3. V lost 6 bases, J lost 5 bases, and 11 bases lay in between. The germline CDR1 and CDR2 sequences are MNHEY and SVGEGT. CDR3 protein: CASRQGLDQPQHF. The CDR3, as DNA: TGTGCCAGCAGGCAGGGACTGGATCAGCCCCAGCATTTT.

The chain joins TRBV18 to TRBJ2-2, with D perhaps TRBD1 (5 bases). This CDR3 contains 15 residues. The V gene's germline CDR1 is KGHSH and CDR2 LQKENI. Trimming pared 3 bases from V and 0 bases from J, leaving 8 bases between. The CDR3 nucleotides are TGTGCCAGCTCACCTGACAGCGCGAACACCGGGGAGCTGTTTTTT. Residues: CASSPDSANTGELFF.

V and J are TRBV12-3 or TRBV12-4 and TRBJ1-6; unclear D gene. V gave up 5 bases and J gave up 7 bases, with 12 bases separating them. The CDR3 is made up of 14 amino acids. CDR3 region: CASSVQAGNSPLHF. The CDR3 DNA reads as TGTGCCAGCAGTGTTCAGGCTGGGAATTCACCCCTCCACTTT.

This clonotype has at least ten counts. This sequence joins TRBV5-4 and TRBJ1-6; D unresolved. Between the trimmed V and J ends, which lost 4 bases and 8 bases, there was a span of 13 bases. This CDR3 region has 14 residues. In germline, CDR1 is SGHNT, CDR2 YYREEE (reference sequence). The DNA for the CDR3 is TGTGCCAGCAGCCCGAAGGACGGTCATTCACCCCTCCACTTT. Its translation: CASSPKDGHSPLHF. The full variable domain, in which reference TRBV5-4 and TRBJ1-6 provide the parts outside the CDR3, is ETGVTQSPTHLIKTRGQQVTLRCSSQSGHNTVSWYQQALGQGPQFIFQYYREEENGRGNFPPRFSGLQFPNYSSELNVNALELDDSALYLCASSPKDGHSPLHFGNGTRLTVT.

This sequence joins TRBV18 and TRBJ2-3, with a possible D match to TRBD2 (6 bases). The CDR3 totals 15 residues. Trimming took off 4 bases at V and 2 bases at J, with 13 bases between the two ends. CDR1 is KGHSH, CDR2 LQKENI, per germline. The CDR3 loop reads CASSRPGLTTDTQYF. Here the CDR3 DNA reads TGTGCCAGCTCACGTCCGGGACTCACCACAGATACGCAGTATTTT.

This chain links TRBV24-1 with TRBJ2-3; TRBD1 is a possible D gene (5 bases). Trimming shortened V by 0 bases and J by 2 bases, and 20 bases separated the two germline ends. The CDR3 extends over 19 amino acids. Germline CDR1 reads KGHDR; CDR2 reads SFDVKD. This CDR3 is CATSDLVTGNLPNTDTQYF. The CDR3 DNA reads TGTGCCACCAGTGATTTGGTCACAGGCAACCTACCGAACACAGATACGCAGTATTTT.

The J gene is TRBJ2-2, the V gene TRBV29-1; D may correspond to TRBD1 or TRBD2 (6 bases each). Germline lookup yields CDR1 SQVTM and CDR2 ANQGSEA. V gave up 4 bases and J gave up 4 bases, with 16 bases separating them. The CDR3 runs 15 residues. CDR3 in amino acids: CSVVWGARPTGELFF. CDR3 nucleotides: TGCAGCGTTGTATGGGGGGCGCGTCCCACCGGGGAGCTGTTTTTT.

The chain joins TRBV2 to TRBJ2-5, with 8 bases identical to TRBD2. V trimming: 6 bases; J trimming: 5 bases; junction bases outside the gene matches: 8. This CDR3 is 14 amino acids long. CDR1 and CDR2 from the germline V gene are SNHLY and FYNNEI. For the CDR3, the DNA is TGTGCCAGCAGGGCGGGACTAGAGGGTGAGACCCAGTACTTC. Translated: CASRAGLEGETQYF.

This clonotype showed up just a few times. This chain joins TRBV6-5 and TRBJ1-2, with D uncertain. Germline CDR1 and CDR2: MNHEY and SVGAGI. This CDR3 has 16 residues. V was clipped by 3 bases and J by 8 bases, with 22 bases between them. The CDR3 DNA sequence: TGTGCCAGCAGTTATTCCGTTCCCCTCAGGCCCCTGGGCTACACCTTC. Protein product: CASSYSVPLRPLGYTF.

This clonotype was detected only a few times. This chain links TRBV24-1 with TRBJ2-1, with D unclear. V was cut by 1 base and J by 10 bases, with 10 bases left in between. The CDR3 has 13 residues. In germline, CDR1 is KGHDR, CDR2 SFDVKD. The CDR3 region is CATSDLRLPEQFF. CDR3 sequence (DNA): TGTGCCACCAGTGATTTACGCCTCCCGGAGCAGTTCTTC.

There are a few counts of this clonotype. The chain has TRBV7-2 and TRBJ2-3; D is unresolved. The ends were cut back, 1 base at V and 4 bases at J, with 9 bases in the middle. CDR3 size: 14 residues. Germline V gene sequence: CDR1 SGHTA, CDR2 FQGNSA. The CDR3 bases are TGTGCCAGCAGCTTAGTGGCAGCGTCAGATACGCAGTATTTT. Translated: CASSLVAASDTQYF. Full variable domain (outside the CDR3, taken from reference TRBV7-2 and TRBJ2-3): GAGVSQSPSNKVTEKGKDVELRCDPISGHTALYWYRQSLGQGLEFLIYFQGNSAPDKSGLPSDRFSAERTGGSVSTLTIQRTQQEDSAVYLCASSLVAASDTQYFGPGTRLTVL.

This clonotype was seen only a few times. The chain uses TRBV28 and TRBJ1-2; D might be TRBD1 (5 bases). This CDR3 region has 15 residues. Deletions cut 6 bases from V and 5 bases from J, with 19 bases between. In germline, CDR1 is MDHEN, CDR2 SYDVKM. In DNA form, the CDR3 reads TGTGCCAGCAGAACAATTCGGGGACCCAATTATGGCTACACCTTC. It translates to CASRTIRGPNYGYTF.

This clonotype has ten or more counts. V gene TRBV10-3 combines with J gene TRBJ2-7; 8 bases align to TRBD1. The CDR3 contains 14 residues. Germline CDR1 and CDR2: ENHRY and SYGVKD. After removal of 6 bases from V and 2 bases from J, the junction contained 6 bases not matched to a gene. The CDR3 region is CAISKPGGAYEQYF. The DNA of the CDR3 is TGTGCCATCAGCAAACCAGGGGGCGCCTACGAGCAGTACTTC.

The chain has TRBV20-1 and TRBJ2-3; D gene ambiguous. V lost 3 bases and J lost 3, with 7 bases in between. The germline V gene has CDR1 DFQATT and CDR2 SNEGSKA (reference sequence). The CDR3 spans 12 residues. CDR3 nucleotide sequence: TGCAGTGCTAGCGGTGAAACAGATACGCAGTATTTT. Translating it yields CSASGETDTQYF.